This T cell receptor beta chain was profiled in a study of blood T cell repertoires in COVID-19. About the research overall: Acute and convalescent COVID-19 specimens originated in the United States, Italy and Spain. PBMCs, B-cell-depleted T cells, or T cells provided the cDNA or gDNA that made up the material.

The CDR3 is made up of 15 amino acids. CDR1 and CDR2 (germline): SGDLS, YYNGEE. The trim removed 0 bases at V and 7 bases at J, leaving 5 bases unmatched. As processed by the authors: How many nucleated cells were present was estimated from reference gene primer amplification. Produced via immunoSEQ multiplex PCR; TCRdb's table is partial and in-frame only. V and J calls and clone size come straight from that table; D and trimming were deduced from the DNA. This sample carries 130,000 to 150,000 clones, about 86% of them seen once, and the ten largest clones take 4.3%. The clonotype comes from a woman in her 40s with acute or convalescent COVID-19. The sample was peripheral blood. The chain carries TRBV9 and TRBJ1-4; 8 bases map to TRBD1. The CDR3 region is CASSVGQGAGEKLFF. In DNA, the CDR3 is TGTGCCAGCAGCGTAGGGCAGGGGGCGGGTGAAAAACTGTTTTTT.